This TCR beta chain was observed in a study of T cells in Graves' hyperthyroidism and ophthalmopathy. Broader study findings: Ophthalmopathy could be told apart from stable hyperthyroidism with a 13 V-J model. The majority of expanded thyroid clonotypes above 0.001 also appeared in blood.

Germline V gives CDR1 SNHLY, CDR2 FYNNEI. CDR3 length equals 15 residues. It was considered stable Graves' hyperthyroidism when ophthalmopathy did not progress within 18 months. Diagnoses used clinical symptoms, serum thyroxine and TRAb, thyroid ultrasound and orbital computed tomography. Comment on this clonotype: Its antigen is unidentified. At one boundary the junction diverges from the germline segment, which might be a read error.

TCR beta CDR3 regions were amplified from RNA transcripts. First-round RT-PCR with HTBI primers amplified the TCR CDR3 region. MiXCR, run by TCRdb on the multiplex PCR reads, gives a single entry per CDR3 protein. The data show approximately 400,000 distinct CDR3 sequences, with approximately 15% seen just once and roughly 9.6% held by the top ten. The V gene is TRBV2, the J gene TRBJ2-5, with TRBD2 matching over 8 bases. The sequenced material came from blood. This clonotype originated in a woman aged 60-75 years with Graves' hyperthyroidism. Here the CDR3 DNA reads TGTGCCATCAGTGATCCTACTAGCGGCCAAGAGACCCAGTACTTC. As protein: CAISDPTSGQETQYF. Variable domain in full (rest from reference TRBV2 and TRBJ2-5): EPEVTQTPSHQVTQMGQEVILRCVPISNHLYFYWYRQILGQKVEFLVSFYNNEISEKSEIFDDQFSVERPDGSNFTLKIRSTKLEDSAMYFCAISDPTSGQETQYFGPGTRLLVL.